Listed here are 11 T cell receptor beta chains from one sample, sequenced in a study of beta chain features in type 1 diabetes. The study reverse transcribed the entire isolated RNA, so it sequenced expressed TCRB transcripts. Sequencing used immunoSEQ multiplex PCR; TCRdb keeps in-frame clones, though not all of them. The sample shows 250,000 to 350,000 clones, 11% to 15% of them seen only once. The specimen was central memory CD4+ T cells from blood. The receptors were gathered from a man under 40 in good health.

This clone was seen a handful of times. The V gene is TRBV6-5, the J gene TRBJ1-1; no clear D. The CDR3 extends over 13 amino acids. Germline assignment: CDR1 MNHEY and CDR2 SVGAGI. Deletions cut 2 bases from V and 2 bases from J, with 6 bases between. CDR3 sequence (DNA): TGTGCCAGCAGTTACACAGTAAACACTGAAGCTTTCTTT. Encoded protein: CASSYTVNTEAFF.

This clone was seen a handful of times. The V and J genes are TRBV28 and TRBJ1-2; D is unresolved. The germline V gene has CDR1 MDHEN and CDR2 SYDVKM. The CDR3 totals 11 residues. The V end was cut by 8 bases, the J end by 8 bases, with 12 bases between. The CDR3 sequence is CASSLGLGYTF. CDR3 DNA: TGTGCCAGCTCCTTAGGGCTAGGCTACACCTTC.

The rearrangement uses TRBV2 and TRBJ1-1, with TRBD1 identical over 8 bases. The CDR3 consists of 13 residues. Per the germline V gene, CDR1 is SNHLY and CDR2 is FYNNEI. Germline trimming cut 7 bases from V and 11 bases from J; bases unmatched to any gene: 12. The CDR3 is CASKGAPQGVAFF. CDR3 nucleotide sequence: TGTGCCAGCAAGGGGGCCCCACAGGGGGTCGCTTTCTTT.

This clone was seen repeatedly, ten times or more. This chain joins TRBV19 and TRBJ2-1; 12 nucleotides match TRBD2. Trimming removed 1 base from V and 6 bases from J; junction bases left unmatched: 4. Germline V gene data show CDR1 as LNHDA and CDR2 as SQIVND (reference sequence). The CDR3 consists of 16 residues. DNA for the CDR3: TGTGCCAGTAGTATAGCGTCTAGCGGGAGGGCCAATGAGCAGTTCTTC. It yields the protein CASSIASSGRANEQFF.

This clone showed up just a few times. The V call is TRBV7-9, the J call TRBJ1-3, with D hard to call. The CDR3 extends over 15 amino acids. Deletions cut 1 base from V and 0 bases from J, with 7 bases between. Germline CDR1 reads SEHNR; CDR2 reads FQNEAQ (reference sequence). CDR3 DNA: TGTGCCAGCAGCTTAGTAGAATCCTCTGGAAACACCATATATTTT. This translates into CASSLVESSGNTIYF.

This clone was observed a handful of times. The rearrangement links TRBV6-5 to TRBJ2-3; possibly TRBD1 or TRBD2 for D (5 bases each). V lost 6 bases and J lost 7, with 20 bases in between. Germline CDR1 MNHEY, CDR2 SVGAGI. The CDR3 contains 15 residues. The CDR3 reads CASRTTGTLANTQYF. For the CDR3, the DNA is TGTGCCAGCAGAACCACCGGGACCCTCGCAAATACGCAGTATTTT.

The rearrangement links TRBV5-1 to TRBJ2-5; D is uncertain. CDR1 is SGHRS, CDR2 YFSETQ, per germline. The V end was cut by 4 bases, the J end by 2 bases, with 15 bases between. This CDR3 is built from 15 residues. CDR3 residues: CASSRMVGPQETQYF. In nucleotides, the CDR3 is TGCGCCAGCAGCAGGATGGTAGGACCTCAAGAGACCCAGTACTTC.

This chain uses TRBV6-5 with TRBJ1-6; D not resolved. This CDR3 is built from 14 residues. V was clipped by 3 bases and J by 11 bases, with 14 bases between them. CDR1 and CDR2 (germline): MNHEY, SVGAGI. Here the CDR3 DNA reads TGTGCCAGCAGTTATCGGGAGCGACGTCCACCCCTCCACTTT. It translates to CASSYRERRPPLHF.

The V and J genes are TRBV7-7 and TRBJ2-5; TRBD2 matches at 7 bases. The trim removed 0 bases at V and 2 bases at J, leaving 6 bases unmatched. This CDR3 has 16 amino acids. CDR1 and CDR2 from the germline V gene are SSHAT and FNYEAQ (reference sequence). CDR3 in DNA: TGTGCCAGCAGCTTAGCGTGGCGCGGGGGACAAGAGACCCAGTACTTC. As protein: CASSLAWRGGQETQYF.

The genes are TRBV7-8 and TRBJ2-1, with TRBD1 identical over 9 bases. The V gene's germline CDR1 is SGHVS and CDR2 FQNEAQ. V lost 5 bases and J lost 9; bases outside the gene matches: 14. The CDR3 sequence is 16 residues long. The DNA of the CDR3 is TGTGCCAGCAGCCGCGAGGGACAGGGATTTGGGGTTGAGCAGTTCTTC. This translates into CASSREGQGFGVEQFF.

This clone was counted only a few times. The DNA of the CDR3 is TGTGCCAGCAGTTACTCGCCAGGGGCGGCGAACACTGAAGCTTTCTTT. It yields the protein CASSYSPGAANTEAFF. The J gene is TRBJ1-1, the V gene TRBV6-5; a weak D match, TRBD1 (6 bases). CDR1 is MNHEY and CDR2 is SVGAGI in the germline V gene. The CDR3 sequence is 16 residues long. Trimming shortened V by 0 bases and J by 1 base, and 12 bases separated the two germline ends.